The following is a T cell receptor beta chain sequence with its context. No antigen is known for it. The data stem from a study of CD8+ T cells in alopecia areata. Looking at the study overall: It was oral tofacitinib, at 5 to 10 mg twice daily, that treated patients received. Treatment with tofacitinib (6 to 18 months) was followed by 6 months off drug. Study-level points and caveats: Tofacitinib delivered significant drops in scalp clonality and in expanded CD8+ clones among the top 100.

CDR3 length: 16 amino acids. V was pared by 4 bases and J by 3 bases, with 5 bases of the junction left unmatched. The germline CDR1 and CDR2 sequences are SGHNT and YYREEE (reference sequence). The treatment was: oral pan-JAK inhibitor, 5-10 mg twice daily. Peripheral blood samples and lesional scalp punch biopsies were obtained from alopecia areata patients. Following extraction, RNA underwent reverse transcription to cDNA, which served as the sequencing template. Sequenced by immunoSEQ multiplex PCR; TCRdb stores in-frame clones only, minus some. The table has 4,500 to 6,000 clones, about 71% seen once.

The material was skin, obtained at week 24, from a patient treated with tofacitinib. The chain joins TRBV5-4 to TRBJ2-3; 13 bases map to TRBD2. This receptor was identified in a human donor with alopecia areata. This CDR3 reads CASSRGLAGVTDTQYF. CDR3 DNA sequence: TGTGCCAGCAGCAGAGGACTAGCGGGGGTAACAGATACGCAGTATTTT.